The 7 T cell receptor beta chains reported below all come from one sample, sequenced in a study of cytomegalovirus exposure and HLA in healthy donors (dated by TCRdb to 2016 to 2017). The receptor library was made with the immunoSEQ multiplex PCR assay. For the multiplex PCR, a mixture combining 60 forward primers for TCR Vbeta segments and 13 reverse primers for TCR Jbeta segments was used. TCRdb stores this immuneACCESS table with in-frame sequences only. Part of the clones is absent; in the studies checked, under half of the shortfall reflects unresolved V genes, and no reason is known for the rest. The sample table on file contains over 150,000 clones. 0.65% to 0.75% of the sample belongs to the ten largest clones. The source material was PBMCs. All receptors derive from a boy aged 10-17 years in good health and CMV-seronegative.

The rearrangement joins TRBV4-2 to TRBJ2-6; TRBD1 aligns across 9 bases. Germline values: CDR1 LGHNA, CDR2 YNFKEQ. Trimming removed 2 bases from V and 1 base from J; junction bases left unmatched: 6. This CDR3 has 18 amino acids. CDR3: CASSQILQGASGANVLTF. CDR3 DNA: TGTGCCAGCAGCCAAATCTTACAGGGGGCGTCTGGGGCCAACGTCCTGACTTTC.

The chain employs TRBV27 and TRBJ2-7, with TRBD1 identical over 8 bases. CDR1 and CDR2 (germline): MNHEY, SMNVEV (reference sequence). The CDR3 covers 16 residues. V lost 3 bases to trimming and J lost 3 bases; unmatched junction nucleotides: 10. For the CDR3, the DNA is TGTGCCAGCAGTTTCGGCGGACAGGGTAGTTTCTACGAGCAGTACTTC. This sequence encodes CASSFGGQGSFYEQYF.

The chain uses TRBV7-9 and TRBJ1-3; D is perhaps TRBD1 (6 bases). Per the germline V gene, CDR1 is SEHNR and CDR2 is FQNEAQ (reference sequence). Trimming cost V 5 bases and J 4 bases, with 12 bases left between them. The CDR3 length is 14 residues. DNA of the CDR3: TGTGCCAGCAGCACCCGGGACAAGGGAAACACCATATATTTT. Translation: CASSTRDKGNTIYF.

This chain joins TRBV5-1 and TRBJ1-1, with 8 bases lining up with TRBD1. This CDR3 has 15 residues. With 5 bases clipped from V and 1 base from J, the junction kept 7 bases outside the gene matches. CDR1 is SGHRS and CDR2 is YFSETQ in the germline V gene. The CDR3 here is CASRVTGVSNTEAFF. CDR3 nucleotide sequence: TGCGCCAGCAGAGTGACAGGGGTGTCGAACACTGAAGCTTTCTTT.

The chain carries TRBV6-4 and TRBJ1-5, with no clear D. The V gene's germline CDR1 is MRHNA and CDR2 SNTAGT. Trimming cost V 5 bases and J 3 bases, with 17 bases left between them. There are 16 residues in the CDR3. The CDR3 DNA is TGTGCCAGCAGTAACCCGAGCCGGGAATTCAATCAGCCCCAGCATTTT. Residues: CASSNPSREFNQPQHF.

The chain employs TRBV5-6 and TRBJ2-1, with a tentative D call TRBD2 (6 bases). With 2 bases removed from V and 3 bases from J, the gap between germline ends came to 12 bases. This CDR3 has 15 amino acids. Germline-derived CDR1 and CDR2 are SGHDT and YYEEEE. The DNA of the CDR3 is TGTGCCAGCAGCTTTACCGGGGGAGACTACAATGAGCAGTTCTTC. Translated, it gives CASSFTGGDYNEQFF. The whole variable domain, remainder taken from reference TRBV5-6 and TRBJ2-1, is DAGVTQSPTHLIKTRGQQVTLRCSPKSGHDTVSWYQQALGQGPQFIFQYYEEEERQRGNFPDRFSGHQFPNYSSELNVNALLLGDSALYLCASSFTGGDYNEQFFGPGTRLTVL.

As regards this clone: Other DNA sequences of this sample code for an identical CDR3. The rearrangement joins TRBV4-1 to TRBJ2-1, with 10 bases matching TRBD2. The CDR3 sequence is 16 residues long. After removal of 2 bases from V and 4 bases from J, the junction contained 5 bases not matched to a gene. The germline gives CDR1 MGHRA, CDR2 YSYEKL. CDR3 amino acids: CASSQPSGGVYNEQFF. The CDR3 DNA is TGCGCCAGCAGCCAACCGAGCGGGGGGGTTTACAATGAGCAGTTCTTC.